A single sample gave rise to the 21 T cell receptor beta chains below, sequenced in a study of blood T cell repertoires in COVID-19. Repertoires were generated with immunoSEQ multiplex PCR, while TCRdb's copy carries only in-frame clones and drops some. This table has about 180,000 clones, approximately 85% appearing once. Input material: peripheral blood. Receptors originate from a human donor with active or convalescent COVID-19. The donor label of this sample is uncertain.

This chain uses TRBV3-1 (or the pseudogene TRBV3-2) with TRBJ2-1, with D maybe TRBD1 (5 bases). V lost 2 bases and J lost 9, with 11 bases in between. Germline assignment: CDR1 LGHDT and CDR2 YNNKEL (reference sequence). The CDR3 is made up of 13 amino acids. The CDR3 reads CASSQYGRGEQFF. The CDR3 DNA follows: TGTGCCAGCAGCCAATACGGTAGGGGTGAGCAGTTCTTC.

The CDR3 loop reads CASSWGQGDEAFF. In nucleotides, the CDR3 is TGTGCCAGCAGTTGGGGACAGGGTGATGAAGCTTTCTTT. This chain connects TRBV6-5 to TRBJ1-1; 9 nucleotides match TRBD1. This CDR3 region has 13 residues. The V segment lost 4 bases and the J segment 7 bases; nucleotides outside the gene matches: 4. Germline V gene data show CDR1 as MNHEY and CDR2 as SVGAGI.

The chain has TRBV4-1 and TRBJ2-1, with TRBD2 identical over 9 bases. V shed 0 bases, J shed 3 bases, and the junction held 0 bases outside the gene matches. Germline CDR1 is MGHRA and CDR2 is YSYEKL. The CDR3 covers 15 residues. The CDR3 here is CASSQERGGYNEQFF. As DNA, the CDR3 is TGCGCCAGCAGCCAAGAGCGGGGGGGCTACAATGAGCAGTTCTTC.

This clone occurred a few times. The gene calls are TRBV25-1 and TRBJ1-5; the D is unclear. Germline V lookup: CDR1 MGHDK, CDR2 SYGVNS. The ends were cut back, 3 bases at V and 9 bases at J, with 12 bases in the middle. The CDR3 consists of 13 residues. The CDR3 region is CASSDLGVGPQHF. The CDR3 DNA sequence: TGTGCCAGCAGTGATCTGGGCGTAGGGCCCCAGCATTTT.

This clone has a single count. The chain couples TRBV28 to TRBJ2-3, with 7 bases matching TRBD1. The germline gives CDR1 MDHEN, CDR2 SYDVKM. The J segment lost 6 bases and the V segment lost 7 bases, leaving 13 bases of the junction unmatched. This CDR3 comprises 15 residues. CDR3 nucleotide sequence: TGTGCCAGCACCACAGGGGACGTAAGGGCCGATACGCAGTATTTT. Its protein is CASTTGDVRADTQYF.

The gene calls are TRBV7-3 and TRBJ2-2, with D maybe TRBD1 (5 bases). The CDR3 contains 15 residues. Trimming cost V 2 bases and J 2 bases, with 9 bases left between them. Germline CDR1 and CDR2: SGHTA and FQGTGA. The CDR3 DNA sequence: TGTGCCAGCAGCTTACAGGGTTCTAACACCGGGGAGCTGTTTTTT. This gives the protein CASSLQGSNTGELFF.

This clone has just one count. The chain uses TRBV5-8 and TRBJ1-3; D unresolved. This CDR3 has 13 amino acids. Germline V CDR1 and CDR2: SGHTS, YDEGEE. The germline V and J ends were trimmed by 0 bases and 7 bases, with 8 bases remaining between them. The DNA of the CDR3 is TGTGCCAGCAGCTTGGTCCGGTTGAACACCATATATTTT. Its protein product is CASSLVRLNTIYF.

This clone is a singleton in its sample. V and J are TRBV11-3 and TRBJ2-1; possible D gene TRBD2, 5 bases. In germline, CDR1 is SGHNT, CDR2 YENEEA. The CDR3 consists of 13 residues. The V and J ends lost 1 base and 10 bases respectively, with 11 bases between them. CDR3 DNA sequence: TGTGCCAGCAGCTTAGTGAGGGCCCCCGAGCAGTTCTTC. Protein product: CASSLVRAPEQFF.

V and J are TRBV5-1 and TRBJ2-3; 15 bases fit TRBD2. The V gene's germline CDR1 is SGHRS and CDR2 YFSETQ. The CDR3 sequence is 16 residues long. V was clipped by 4 bases and J by 7 bases; unmatched bases: 7. CDR3 amino acids: CASSRTSGGAQNTQYF. CDR3 DNA sequence: TGCGCCAGCAGCCGGACTAGCGGGGGGGCCCAGAATACGCAGTATTTT.

The J gene is TRBJ1-2, the V gene TRBV5-1; 10 nucleotides align to TRBD1. The CDR3 contains 15 residues. CDR1 is SGHRS, CDR2 YFSETQ, per germline. Trimming took 4 bases from V and 4 from J; bases not matched to a gene: 7. The CDR3 sequence is CASSPTGGMSYGYTF. CDR3 DNA sequence: TGCGCCAGCAGCCCGACAGGGGGCATGTCCTATGGCTACACCTTC.

V gene TRBV14 combines with J gene TRBJ2-7, with TRBD2 matching 7 bases. The trim removed 6 bases at V and 4 bases at J, leaving 6 bases unmatched. The germline CDR1 and CDR2 sequences are SGHDN and FVKESK. The CDR3 consists of 13 residues. The DNA of the CDR3 is TGTGCCAGCAGTATCGGGGGGAGGTACGAGCAGTACTTC. Its protein is CASSIGGRYEQYF.

As regards this clone: The same CDR3 is also encoded by other DNA sequences in this sample. The chain carries TRBV2 and TRBJ2-3; 7 bases map to TRBD1. Germline V lookup: CDR1 SNHLY, CDR2 FYNNEI. The junction had 5 bases not matched to a gene; V was cut back by 3 bases and J by 2 bases. The CDR3 has 15 amino acids. CDR3 DNA sequence: TGTGCCAGCAGTGAGGGGACAGCTTCCACAGATACGCAGTATTTT. Amino acid sequence: CASSEGTASTDTQYF.

The chain carries TRBV3-1 (or the pseudogene TRBV3-2) and TRBJ2-4; D is perhaps TRBD1 (5 bases). This CDR3 contains 16 residues. Per germline, CDR1 LGHDT and CDR2 YNNKEL (reference sequence). Trimming cost V 0 bases and J 1 base, with 10 bases left between them. The CDR3 DNA reads as TGTGCCAGCAGCCAAGAGGGGCGCACGGCCAAAAACATTCAGTACTTC. Its protein product is CASSQEGRTAKNIQYF.

The chain combines TRBV5-1 with TRBJ1-6, with TRBD1 identical over 7 bases. Unmatched junction bases numbered 4, after V lost 4 bases and J lost 0 bases. Germline V gene sequence: CDR1 SGHRS, CDR2 YFSETQ. The CDR3 spans 16 residues. Here the CDR3 DNA reads TGCGCCAGCAGCGGGGGACAGAGCTCCTATAATTCACCCCTCCACTTT. Translated, it gives CASSGGQSSYNSPLHF.

V and J are TRBV7-2 and TRBJ2-1; D gene ambiguous. This CDR3 is built from 14 residues. Germline values: CDR1 SGHTA, CDR2 FQGNSA. Trimming left V 1 base short and J 3 bases short, with 7 bases between. The CDR3 protein is CASSLDMIYNEQFF. CDR3 DNA sequence: TGTGCCAGCAGCTTAGACATGATCTACAATGAGCAGTTCTTC.

The chain recombines TRBV5-4 with TRBJ2-3; TRBD2 aligns across 8 bases. The CDR3 is 14 amino acids. The J segment lost 5 bases and the V segment lost 2 bases, leaving 4 bases of the junction unmatched. Germline loops: CDR1 SGHNT, CDR2 YYREEE (reference sequence). DNA of the CDR3: TGTGCCAGCAGCTTACGGGGGGGAGGAGATACGCAGTATTTT. It encodes CASSLRGGGDTQYF. Supplemented by reference TRBV5-4 and TRBJ2-3, the full variable domain reads ETGVTQSPTHLIKTRGQQVTLRCSSQSGHNTVSWYQQALGQGPQFIFQYYREEENGRGNFPPRFSGLQFPNYSSELNVNALELDDSALYLCASSLRGGGDTQYFGPGTRLTVL.

This chain uses TRBV7-9 with TRBJ2-7, with 9 bases fitting TRBD1. CDR3 length: 14 amino acids. V lost 5 bases to trimming and J lost 5 bases; unmatched junction nucleotides: 7. Germline loops: CDR1 SEHNR, CDR2 FQNEAQ (reference sequence). CDR3 region: CASSLDRGRHEQYF. The CDR3 nucleotides read TGTGCCAGCAGCCTTGACAGGGGGAGGCACGAGCAGTACTTC.

The chain joins TRBV6-5 to TRBJ1-6; weak D call: TRBD1 (5 bases). CDR3 size: 15 residues. Per the germline V gene, CDR1 is MNHEY and CDR2 is SVGAGI. V was cut by 0 bases and J by 7 bases, with 10 bases left in between. CDR3 DNA: TGTGCCAGCAGTTACTCGCAGGGAGGGAATTCACCCCTCCACTTT. Translated, it gives CASSYSQGGNSPLHF.

Relative to its sample, this clone is medium-sized. The gene calls are TRBV7-3 and TRBJ2-1; 12 positions agree with TRBD2. After removal of 4 bases from V and 0 bases from J, the junction contained 4 bases not matched to a gene. Germline CDR1 is SGHTA and CDR2 is FQGTGA. The CDR3 is 17 residues long. CDR3: CASSSSGLAGSYNEQFF. DNA of the CDR3: TGTGCCAGCAGCTCCTCGGGACTAGCGGGCTCCTACAATGAGCAGTTCTTC.

The chain uses TRBV28 and TRBJ1-1; maybe TRBD1 (5 bases). Germline V gene sequence: CDR1 MDHEN, CDR2 SYDVKM. Trimming shortened V by 2 bases and J by 7 bases, and 8 bases separated the two germline ends. The CDR3 spans 12 residues. The CDR3 loop reads CASSLGANEAFF. In DNA form, the CDR3 reads TGTGCCAGCAGTTTAGGGGCCAATGAAGCTTTCTTT.

The CDR3 loop is CASSSGTSGLTDTQYF. The CDR3, as DNA: TGTGCCAGCTCATCCGGGACTAGCGGGCTCACAGATACGCAGTATTTT. The chain has TRBV18 and TRBJ2-3, with 12 bases lining up with TRBD2. Trimming at V came to 5 bases and at J to 2 bases, leaving 5 bases not matched to a gene. Germline V gives CDR1 KGHSH, CDR2 LQKENI. This CDR3 region has 16 residues. Full variable domain (missing parts from reference TRBV18 and TRBJ2-3): NAGVMQNPRHLVRRRGQEARLRCSPMKGHSHVYWYRQLPEEGLKFMVYLQKENIIDESGMPKERFSAEFPKEGPSILRIQQVVRGDSAAYFCASSSGTSGLTDTQYFGPGTRLTVL.